The 30 T cell receptor beta chains below were found in one sample sequenced in a study of T cells in Graves' hyperthyroidism and ophthalmopathy. From RNA transcripts, TCR beta CDR3 regions were amplified. The TCR CDR3 first-round RT-PCR relied on the HTBI primer set. One entry per CDR3 protein, called by TCRdb with MiXCR from the multiplex PCR reads. The sample holds more than 350,000 distinct CDR3 sequences, about 17% seen once. The sequenced material came from blood. The receptors come from a woman in her twenties or thirties with Graves' hyperthyroidism that later progressed to Graves' ophthalmopathy.

This clonotype was counted a few times. Here the CDR3 reads CATSDFTGTGTYEQYF. CDR3 nucleotide sequence: TGTGCCACCAGTGATTTCACCGGGACAGGGACGTACGAGCAGTACTTC. The chain links TRBV24-1 to TRBJ2-7; 9 positions match TRBD1. Germline assignment: CDR1 KGHDR and CDR2 SFDVKD. The CDR3 covers 16 residues. J was trimmed by 4 bases and V by 1 base; bases with no gene match: 7.

This clonotype has at least ten counts. The chain combines TRBV11-2 with TRBJ2-5; 7 positions match TRBD2. The J segment lost 5 bases and the V segment lost 1 base, leaving 22 bases of the junction unmatched. This CDR3 has 20 amino acids. Germline V lookup: CDR1 SGHAT, CDR2 FQNNGV. The CDR3 DNA follows: TGTGCCAGCAGCTTAGCTTTGCGGGGTTTCGGACTAGTGGGGTTCGAGACCCAGTACTTC. Encoded protein: CASSLALRGFGLVGFETQYF.

V usage is TRBV6-1 and J usage is TRBJ1-5; maybe TRBD1 (6 bases). Trimming stripped 0 bases from V and 4 bases from J, with 10 bases between. CDR1 is MNHNS, CDR2 SASEGT, per germline. The CDR3 extends over 15 amino acids. The CDR3 DNA follows: TGTGCCAGCAGTGAAGCTACAGGGACGAATCAGCCCCAGCATTTT. Amino acids: CASSEATGTNQPQHF.

The rearrangement links TRBV7-9 to TRBJ1-5; the D gene is possibly TRBD1 (6 bases). CDR3 length equals 16 residues. V was trimmed by 5 bases and J by 4 bases, leaving 18 bases between them. Germline V gives CDR1 SEHNR, CDR2 FQNEAQ (reference sequence). CDR3 bases: TGTGCCAGCAGCGGTTTAGGGGAGGGGGGGAATCAGCCCCAGCATTTT. Residues: CASSGLGEGGNQPQHF.

There are many counts of this clonotype. An end of the junction does not agree with germline; a read error may underlie this. The rearrangement joins TRBV6-1 to TRBJ1-6; D gene ambiguous. Germline V gene sequence: CDR1 MNHNS, CDR2 SASEGT. The CDR3 sequence is 17 residues long. This chain's CDR3 is CASSKARTSSYNSPLHF. DNA for the CDR3: TGTGCCAGCAGTAAAGCAAGGACGAGCTCCTATAATTCACCCCTCCACTTT.

This clonotype was recorded many times. This chain links TRBV27 with TRBJ1-1; D is possibly TRBD1 (5 bases). Germline lookup yields CDR1 MNHEY and CDR2 SMNVEV (reference sequence). Trimming pared 8 bases from V and 8 bases from J, leaving 12 bases between. There are 11 residues in the CDR3. This CDR3 reads CASQGLGEAFF. The CDR3 bases are TGTGCCAGCCAGGGACTAGGAGAAGCTTTCTTT.

This clonotype was detected many times. The J gene is TRBJ2-7, the V gene TRBV10-3; TRBD1 or TRBD2 may be the D gene (6 bases each). Germline lookup yields CDR1 ENHRY and CDR2 SYGVKD. The germline V and J ends were trimmed by 11 bases and 3 bases, with 11 bases remaining between them. There are 11 residues in the CDR3. CDR3 residues: CASRGDYEQYF. In DNA form, the CDR3 reads TGTGCCTCGAGGGGGGACTACGAGCAGTACTTC.

This clonotype was seen repeatedly, ten times or more. The chain employs TRBV28 and TRBJ2-2; 9 bases are shared with TRBD2. J gave up 3 bases and V 7 bases, and 6 bases lay outside the gene matches. Germline values: CDR1 MDHEN, CDR2 SYDVKM. The CDR3 has 15 amino acids. CDR3 DNA: TGTGCCAGCATAAAGGGCGGGGGGGACACCGGGGAGCTGTTTTTT. This translates into CASIKGGGDTGELFF.

The chain is built from TRBV5-5 and TRBJ2-3, with D hard to call. Germline values: CDR1 SGHKS, CDR2 YYEKEE (reference sequence). This CDR3 region has 14 residues. V gave up 5 bases and J gave up 2 bases, with 12 bases separating them. The CDR3 spells CASRPDSNTDTQYF. CDR3 coding DNA: TGTGCCAGCAGACCCGACTCAAACACAGATACGCAGTATTTT. Combining the CDR3 with reference TRBV5-5 and TRBJ2-3 gives the whole variable domain DAGVTQSPTHLIKTRGQQVTLRCSPISGHKSVSWYQQVLGQGPQFIFQYYEKEERGRGNFPDRFSARQFPNYSSELNVNALLLGDSALYLCASRPDSNTDTQYFGPGTRLTVL.

Only a few counts were recorded for this clonotype. The chain is built from TRBV20-1 and TRBJ2-7; D remains ambiguous. V was pared by 2 bases and J by 6 bases, with 8 bases between. The CDR3 sequence is 11 residues long. Per germline, CDR1 DFQATT and CDR2 SNEGSKA (reference sequence). This CDR3 reads CSARLGVEQYF. In nucleotides, the CDR3 is TGCAGTGCTAGACTTGGGGTCGAGCAGTACTTC.

There are many counts of this clonotype. The rearrangement uses TRBV12-3 or TRBV12-4 and TRBJ2-5; 14 nucleotides agree with TRBD2. The V segment lost 3 bases and the J segment 5 bases; nucleotides outside the gene matches: 2. The CDR3 covers 15 residues. The chain's CDR3 is CASSLGTSGGETQYF. The CDR3 region has the DNA TGTGCCAGCAGTTTGGGGACTAGCGGGGGTGAGACCCAGTACTTC.

This clonotype was seen at least ten times. The rearrangement links TRBV3-1 to TRBJ2-7; TRBD2 aligns across 14 bases. V shed 4 bases, J shed 4 bases, and the junction held 3 bases outside the gene matches. The germline gives CDR1 LGHDT, CDR2 YNNKEL (reference sequence). The CDR3 has 15 residues. This CDR3 is CASSPGLAGAYEQYF. The CDR3 nucleotides are TGTGCCAGCAGCCCGGGACTAGCGGGGGCGTACGAGCAGTACTTC.

This clonotype showed up just a few times. V and J are TRBV19 and TRBJ1-5, with D unresolved. The CDR3 loop spans 15 amino acids. Germline V lookup: CDR1 LNHDA, CDR2 SQIVND (reference sequence). The V end was cut by 3 bases, the J end by 0 bases, with 9 bases between. The CDR3 here is CASSIRADSNQPQHF. For the CDR3, the DNA is TGTGCCAGTAGTATCCGGGCAGATAGCAATCAGCCCCAGCATTTT.

The V gene is TRBV5-1, the J gene TRBJ2-2; 10 nucleotides agree with TRBD2. The trim removed 2 bases at V and 4 bases at J, leaving 2 bases unmatched. Germline CDR1 reads SGHRS; CDR2 reads YFSETQ. The CDR3 consists of 15 residues. The DNA of the CDR3 is TGCGCCAGCAGCTTAATAGCGGGGGGCACCGGGGAGCTGTTTTTT. Translating it yields CASSLIAGGTGELFF.

There are many counts of this clonotype. V is TRBV5-1 and J is TRBJ2-1; TRBD2 might be the D (6 bases). Trimming shortened V by 5 bases and J by 11 bases, and 11 bases separated the two germline ends. The CDR3 contains 11 residues. The V gene's germline CDR1 is SGHRS and CDR2 YFSETQ. CDR3 loop: CASRGGTQQFF. The CDR3 nucleotides are TGCGCCAGCAGGGGTGGGACTCAGCAGTTCTTC.

This clonotype showed up many times. The V and J genes are TRBV6-1 and TRBJ1-1, with D perhaps TRBD1 (5 bases). V was shortened by 7 bases and J by 4 bases, with 13 bases between the two germline ends. The CDR3 loop spans 13 amino acids. Looked up from germline, CDR1 is MNHNS and CDR2 is SASEGT. In DNA, the CDR3 is TGTGCCAGCAATGTCGGGGCTTCCACTGAAGCTTTCTTT. As protein: CASNVGASTEAFF.

This clonotype was recorded at least ten times. J is TRBJ1-5 and V is TRBV19, with D possibly TRBD1 on 6 matching bases. This CDR3 comprises 15 residues. Germline V gene data show CDR1 as LNHDA and CDR2 as SQIVND (reference sequence). The ends were cut back, 4 bases at V and 5 bases at J, with 15 bases in the middle. CDR3 coding DNA: TGTGCCAGTAGTAAGGGACAAATAATCGATCAGCCCCAGCATTTT. It encodes CASSKGQIIDQPQHF.

The table lists this clonotype with a few counts. The rearrangement links TRBV27 to TRBJ2-1; 13 nucleotides match TRBD2. The CDR3 runs to 15 residues. V trimming: 2 bases; J trimming: 8 bases; junction bases outside the gene matches: 3. Per germline, CDR1 MNHEY and CDR2 SMNVEV (reference sequence). This CDR3 reads CASSLGLAGVHEQFF. In nucleotides, the CDR3 is TGTGCCAGCAGTTTAGGACTAGCGGGAGTTCATGAGCAGTTCTTC.

Many counts were recorded for this clonotype. The chain links TRBV20-1 to TRBJ2-3; D unresolved. This CDR3 comprises 14 residues. Germline lookup yields CDR1 DFQATT and CDR2 SNEGSKA (reference sequence). The germline V and J ends were trimmed by 1 base and 2 bases, with 10 bases remaining between them. Here the CDR3 DNA reads TGCAGTGCTAGAGTTGTCCCCTACACAGATACGCAGTATTTT. Protein sequence: CSARVVPYTDTQYF.

This clonotype showed up just a few times. This chain joins TRBV10-2 and TRBJ2-3; D might be TRBD1 (6 bases). V gave up 6 bases and J gave up 6 bases, with 16 bases separating them. Looked up from germline, CDR1 is WSHSY and CDR2 is SAAADI. The CDR3 consists of 14 residues. The CDR3 is CASSETPTGDTQYF. The CDR3 DNA follows: TGCGCCAGCAGCGAAACACCTACAGGGGATACGCAGTATTTT.

This clonotype was observed at least ten times. This sequence joins TRBV30 and TRBJ1-4, with D perhaps TRBD1 (5 bases). CDR3 length: 14 residues. V gave up 4 bases and J gave up 1 base, with 10 bases separating them. Germline V gives CDR1 GTSNPN, CDR2 SVGIG (reference sequence). The CDR3 loop reads CAWTWGGTNEKLFF. CDR3 DNA: TGTGCCTGGACGTGGGGGGGAACTAATGAAAAACTGTTTTTT. The whole variable domain, remainder taken from reference TRBV30 and TRBJ1-4, is SQTIHQWPATLVQPVGSPLSLECTVEGTSNPNLYWYRQAAGRGLQLLFYSVGIGQISSEVPQNLSASRPQDRQFILSSKKLLLSDSGFYLCAWTWGGTNEKLFFGSGTQLSVL.

This clonotype was counted at least ten times. The rearrangement uses TRBV30 and TRBJ2-7; D might be TRBD1 (5 bases). Germline V gene data show CDR1 as GTSNPN and CDR2 as SVGIG (reference sequence). V was clipped by 0 bases and J by 2 bases, with 11 bases between them. The CDR3 loop spans 14 amino acids. The CDR3 DNA sequence: TGTGCCTGGAGTGTACAGGCCAGGGCCTACGAGCAGTACTTC. It encodes CAWSVQARAYEQYF.

The chain employs TRBV12-3 or TRBV12-4 and TRBJ2-1; TRBD2 agrees at 14 bases. This CDR3 region has 15 residues. V shed 5 bases and J 10 bases; nucleotides not matched to a gene: 7. In nucleotides, the CDR3 is TGTGCCAGCAGTATGGGACTAGCGGGAGCATCCGAGCAGTTCTTC. Amino acids: CASSMGLAGASEQFF.

This clonotype was counted at least ten times. The J gene is TRBJ2-1, the V gene TRBV20-1; tentative D call: TRBD1 (6 bases). The germline CDR1 and CDR2 sequences are DFQATT and SNEGSKA (reference sequence). The length of the CDR3 is 14 residues. Deletions cut 5 bases from V and 0 bases from J, with 11 bases between. The CDR3 DNA reads as TGCAGTGCTGCGATGGACAGCTCCTACAATGAGCAGTTCTTC. This sequence encodes CSAAMDSSYNEQFF.

This clonotype was recorded many times. This rearrangement joins TRBV5-1 to TRBJ1-6, with a tentative D call TRBD1 (5 bases). Germline V gene data show CDR1 as SGHRS and CDR2 as YFSETQ. The CDR3 sequence is 17 residues long. V lost 1 base, J lost 8 bases, and 19 bases lay in between. CDR3 DNA: TGCGCCAGCAGCTTGTCCCACCCGGGTTTGGGGGATTCACCCCTCCACTTT. This codes for CASSLSHPGLGDSPLHF.

This clonotype showed up many times. V usage is TRBV6-1 and J usage is TRBJ1-2; D gene uncertain. Germline V CDR1 and CDR2: MNHNS, SASEGT. V dropped 2 bases and J dropped 0 bases, with 10 bases sitting between them. The CDR3 sequence is 15 residues long. CDR3 in DNA: TGTGCCAGCAGTGAACACTCGTTAGCTAACTATGGCTACACCTTC. It is translated as CASSEHSLANYGYTF.

This clonotype has only a few counts. CDR3 in amino acids: CASQGPGTTEAFF. The CDR3 region has the DNA TGCGCCAGTCAGGGGCCCGGAACCACTGAAGCTTTCTTT. The V and J genes are TRBV5-1 and TRBJ1-1, with a tentative D call TRBD1 (6 bases). Trimming stripped 8 bases from V and 4 bases from J, with 15 bases between. The germline CDR1 and CDR2 sequences are SGHRS and YFSETQ. This CDR3 is built from 13 residues.

CDR3 coding DNA: TGTGCCAGCCGCAACCCGCACTCGAACACTGAAGCTTTCTTT. It translates to CASRNPHSNTEAFF. The rearrangement links TRBV3-1 to TRBJ1-1; D uncertain. Trimming pared 8 bases from V and 1 base from J, leaving 14 bases between. Germline V CDR1 and CDR2: LGHDT, YNNKEL (reference sequence). This CDR3 region has 14 residues. Filled out from reference TRBV3-1 and TRBJ1-1, the complete variable domain reads DTAVSQTPKYLVTQMGNDKSIKCEQNLGHDTMYWYKQDSKKFLKIMFSYNNKELIINETVPNRFSPKSPDKAHLNLHINSLELGDSAVYFCASRNPHSNTEAFFGQGTRLTVV.

This clonotype was detected many times. V gene TRBV6-5 combines with J gene TRBJ1-6; D is ambiguous. The CDR3 covers 13 residues. Trimming shortened V by 2 bases and J by 7 bases, and 6 bases separated the two germline ends. Germline CDR1 and CDR2: MNHEY and SVGAGI. The DNA of the CDR3 is TGTGCCAGCAGTTACAGGAGGAATTCACCCCTCCACTTT. It encodes CASSYRRNSPLHF.

This rearrangement joins TRBV10-1 to TRBJ2-7; 12 positions match TRBD2. V shed 6 bases and J 3 bases; nucleotides not matched to a gene: 9. Per the germline V gene, CDR1 is WNHNN and CDR2 is SYGVQD (reference sequence). This CDR3 has 16 residues. The CDR3 nucleotides read TGCGCCAGCAGGACCTCCGGGACTAGCGGGCTCTACGAGCAGTACTTC. Translating gives CASRTSGTSGLYEQYF.